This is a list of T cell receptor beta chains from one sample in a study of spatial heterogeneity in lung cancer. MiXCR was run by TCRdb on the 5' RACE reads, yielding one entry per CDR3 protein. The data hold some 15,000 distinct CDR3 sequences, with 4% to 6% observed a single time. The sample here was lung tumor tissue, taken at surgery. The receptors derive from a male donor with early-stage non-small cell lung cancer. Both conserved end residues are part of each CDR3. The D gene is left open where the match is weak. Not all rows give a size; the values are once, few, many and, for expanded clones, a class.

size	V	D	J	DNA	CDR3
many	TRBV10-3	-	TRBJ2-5	TGTGCCATCAGTGAAGGGGTTTCCGGGACCCAGTACTTC	CAISEGVSGTQYF
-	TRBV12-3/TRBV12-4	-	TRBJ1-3	TGTGCCACCCGGGGTGACCCTGGAAACACCATATATTTT	CATRGDPGNTIYF
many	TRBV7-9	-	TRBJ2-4	TGTGCCAGCAGCGGGGACGTCGGAAACATTCAGTACTTC	CASSGDVGNIQYF
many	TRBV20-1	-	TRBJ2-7	TGCAGTGCTAGAGATCGCTGGGTAGAGCAGTACTTC	CSARDRWVEQYF
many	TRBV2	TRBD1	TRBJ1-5	TGTGCCAGCAGTTACCCGGGACAGGGGACTCAGCCCCAGCATTTT	CASSYPGQGTQPQHF
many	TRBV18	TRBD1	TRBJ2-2	TGTGCCAGCTCCCCCCGGGACAGTTACACCGGGGAGCTGTTTTTT	CASSPRDSYTGELFF
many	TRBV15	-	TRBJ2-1	TGTGCCACCAGCAGAAGCAGGGTCAATGAGCAGTTCTTC	CATSRSRVNEQFF
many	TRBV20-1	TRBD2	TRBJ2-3	TGCAGTGCTCCAACCGGGACTAGGGCTAGGAGCCCAGATACGCAGTATTTT	CSAPTGTRARSPDTQYF
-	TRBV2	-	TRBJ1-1	TGTGCCAGCAGTGAATTCAGAGGAGTCACTGAAGCTTTCTTT	CASSEFRGVTEAFF
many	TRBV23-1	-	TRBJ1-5	TGCGCCAGCAGTCAATCACCGCGGCAGGTCAATCAGCCCCAGCATTTT	CASSQSPRQVNQPQHF
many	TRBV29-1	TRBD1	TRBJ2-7	TGCAGCGTTGAAGACGTGACAGGGGCGGACTACGAGCAGTACTTC	CSVEDVTGADYEQYF
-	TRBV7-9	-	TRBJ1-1	TGTGCCAGCAGCTTAGGGCAGGGGAGAGCTTTCTTT	CASSLGQGRAFF
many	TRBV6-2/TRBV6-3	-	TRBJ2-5	TGTGCCAGCAGTTACCCATTCCGACGTGGCCAAGAGACCCAGTACTTC	CASSYPFRRGQETQYF
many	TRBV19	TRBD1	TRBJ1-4	TGTGCCAGTAGTACCGACAGGGAAATGGAAAAACTGTTTTTT	CASSTDREMEKLFF
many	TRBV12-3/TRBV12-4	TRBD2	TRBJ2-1	TGTGCCAGCATAGTCGCGGGGGGCTACAATGAGCAGTTCTTC	CASIVAGGYNEQFF
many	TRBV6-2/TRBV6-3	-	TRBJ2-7	TGTGCCATCGAGGGGCCATCATCCTACGAGCAGTACTTC	CAIEGPSSYEQYF